This TCR beta chain was documented in a study of blood T cell repertoires in COVID-19. On the study more broadly: Sites in the United States, Italy and Spain provided acute and convalescent COVID-19 samples. Sources were T cells, B-cell-depleted T cells, or PBMCs; the material itself was cDNA or gDNA.

Study members were between about 18 and 95 years old and lived in 20 to 25 US regions. CDR3 length: 15 residues. Trimming shortened V by 1 base and J by 6 bases, and 16 bases separated the two germline ends. Germline V gene sequence: CDR1 SGHAT, CDR2 FQNNGV. Source study methods: Amplification of reference gene primers provided the estimated nucleated cell counts. Generated by immunoSEQ multiplex PCR, the TCRdb table keeps only in-frame clones and is missing some. Clonal size and the V and J genes are those of that table, whereas D and trimming came from the DNA. The sample includes roughly 290,000 clones, 89% of them seen just once.

The sample was PBMCs or T cells enriched from blood (not recorded which). This clonotype was sampled from a woman in her 40s who had recovered from COVID-19. V usage is TRBV11-2 and J usage is TRBJ2-7; perhaps TRBD1 as D (6 bases). CDR3 sequence: CASSLVSGRGTEQYF. The DNA of the CDR3 is TGTGCCAGCAGCTTAGTTTCCGGCAGGGGAACCGAGCAGTACTTC.